The 26 T cell receptor beta chains below were found in one sample sequenced in a study of patients and donors after allogeneic stem cell transplantation. TCRdb reprocessed the RT-PCR reads with MiXCR, giving one entry per CDR3 protein. In the table there are approximately 160,000 distinct CDR3 sequences, approximately 30% of which are singletons. The sample comprised blood, either unsorted or a sorted T cell fraction (not recorded which). These receptors originate from a human donor who was either an allogeneic HSCT recipient or a stem cell or donor lymphocyte infusion donor (not recorded which). It is not recorded whose cells these are; they may come from a transplant donor.

This clonotype was recorded at least ten times. V is TRBV6-2 or TRBV6-3 and J is TRBJ1-1; a possible D gene is TRBD1 (5 bases). Germline values: CDR1 MNHEY, CDR2 SVGEGT. CDR3 size: 11 residues. V was shortened by 8 bases and J by 11 bases, with 15 bases between the two germline ends. The chain's CDR3 is CASGQLHSAFF. For the CDR3, the DNA is TGTGCCAGCGGACAACTTCACTCGGCTTTCTTT.

This clonotype was seen a handful of times. V gene TRBV7-9 combines with J gene TRBJ1-6; D call uncertain. In germline, CDR1 is SEHNR, CDR2 FQNEAQ (reference sequence). Trimming pared 1 base from V and 6 bases from J, leaving 1 base between. The CDR3 totals 12 residues. Written as DNA, the CDR3 is TGTGCCAGCAGCTTAGTTAATTCACCCCTCCACTTT. It is translated as CASSLVNSPLHF.

This clonotype was found once. The V and J genes are TRBV20-1 and TRBJ2-6; D uncertain. CDR1 DFQATT and CDR2 SNEGSKA come from the germline V gene (reference sequence). The CDR3 is 16 amino acids. V was trimmed by 1 base and J by 0 bases, leaving 10 bases between them. Here the CDR3 reads CSARGTYGSGANVLTF. The CDR3 DNA follows: TGCAGTGCTAGAGGGACCTATGGCTCTGGGGCCAACGTCCTGACTTTC.

This chain uses TRBV6-6 with TRBJ1-5, with 8 bases identical to TRBD1. Germline CDR1 MNHNY, CDR2 SVGAGI (reference sequence). This CDR3 spans 17 amino acids. V was pared by 0 bases and J by 3 bases, with 7 bases of the junction left unmatched. For the CDR3, the DNA is TGTGCCAGCAGTTACTCCATTGGACAGGGTCTCAATCAGCCCCAGCATTTT. Translated, it gives CASSYSIGQGLNQPQHF.

The genes are TRBV20-1 and TRBJ2-1; 12 bases fit TRBD2. Germline-derived CDR1 and CDR2 are DFQATT and SNEGSKA (reference sequence). With 6 bases clipped from V and 6 bases from J, the junction kept 9 bases outside the gene matches. The CDR3 is 15 amino acids. The CDR3 bases are TGCAGTGCCAGCGGACTAGCGGGAAGGGTCAATGAGCAGTTCTTC. Amino acid sequence: CSASGLAGRVNEQFF.

The gene calls are TRBV27 and TRBJ2-7, with D perhaps matching TRBD1 or TRBD2 (5 bases each). The CDR3 spans 15 residues. Between the trimmed V and J ends, which lost 6 bases and 7 bases, there was a span of 22 bases. Germline V gene sequence: CDR1 MNHEY, CDR2 SMNVEV (reference sequence). The CDR3, as DNA: TGTGCCAGCAGACCTCCGGGACCTTCCCCTAGGGAGCAGTACTTC. This encodes CASRPPGPSPREQYF.

At least ten counts were recorded for this clonotype. Written as DNA, the CDR3 is TGTGCCAGCAGCCTCCGGGACAGGAACAATTCACCCCTCCACTTT. It specifies CASSLRDRNNSPLHF. V is TRBV9 and J is TRBJ1-6, with 8 bases aligning to TRBD1. The ends lost 4 bases at V and 7 bases at J; junction bases unmatched: 7. This CDR3 comprises 15 residues. CDR1 SGDLS and CDR2 YYNGEE come from the germline V gene.

The rearrangement joins TRBV7-9 to TRBJ2-7; D gene unclear. The CDR3 is 11 amino acids. The V end lost 5 bases, the J end lost 4 bases, and 6 bases lay between the germline ends. From germline, CDR1 is SEHNR and CDR2 FQNEAQ (reference sequence). DNA for the CDR3: TGTGCCAGCAGCCAAGTTTACGAGCAGTACTTC. Encoded protein: CASSQVYEQYF.

V gene TRBV10-3 combines with J gene TRBJ2-1, with 9 bases that match TRBD2. The CDR3 contains 14 residues. V trimming: 3 bases; J trimming: 7 bases; junction bases outside the gene matches: 4. Looked up from germline, CDR1 is ENHRY and CDR2 is SYGVKD. The CDR3 is CAISDHGLANEQFF. CDR3 bases: TGTGCCATCAGTGACCACGGACTAGCGAATGAGCAGTTCTTC.

V usage is TRBV5-4 and J usage is TRBJ2-3, with TRBD2 matching over 11 bases. Per the germline V gene, CDR1 is SGHNT and CDR2 is YYREEE (reference sequence). CDR3 length equals 15 residues. V gave up 4 bases and J gave up 5 bases; unmatched junction bases: 6. The chain's CDR3 is CASSQTSGRRDTQYF. The CDR3 nucleotides read TGTGCCAGCAGCCAAACTAGCGGGAGACGAGATACGCAGTATTTT.

This clonotype was detected many times. The chain employs TRBV5-1 and TRBJ1-2, with TRBD1 identical over 7 bases. Per germline, CDR1 SGHRS and CDR2 YFSETQ. The length of the CDR3 is 16 residues. J was trimmed by 1 base and V by 4 bases; bases with no gene match: 10. The DNA for the CDR3 is TGCGCCAGCAGCCCGGACAGGACAATACTTAACTATGGCTACACCTTC. It is translated as CASSPDRTILNYGYTF.

The chain employs TRBV28 and TRBJ1-2, with D possibly TRBD1 on 5 matching bases. CDR3 length: 13 residues. The germline CDR1 and CDR2 sequences are MDHEN and SYDVKM. The V gene lost 2 bases and the J gene lost 4 bases, with 8 bases spanning the gap. The CDR3 region is CASSLPGIYGYTF. As DNA, the CDR3 is TGTGCCAGCAGTTTACCAGGGATCTATGGCTACACCTTC.

The chain uses TRBV18 and TRBJ2-7; TRBD1 agrees at 7 bases. The CDR3 loop spans 16 amino acids. Germline CDR1 KGHSH, CDR2 LQKENI. J gave up 0 bases and V 3 bases, and 8 bases lay outside the gene matches. DNA of the CDR3: TGTGCCAGCTCACCGATAACAGGGGTGGGCTCCTACGAGCAGTACTTC. Its protein is CASSPITGVGSYEQYF.

There are a few counts of this clonotype. The chain's CDR3 is CASSGIRSSYNSPLHF. The CDR3 DNA follows: TGTGCCAGCAGTGGAATCCGAAGCTCCTATAATTCACCCCTCCACTTT. The rearrangement links TRBV6-6 to TRBJ1-6; unclear D gene. CDR3 length: 16 residues. Germline V gene sequence: CDR1 MNHNY, CDR2 SVGAGI (reference sequence). Trimming cost V 5 bases and J 0 bases, with 11 bases left between them.

On this clonotype itself: Sequence at one end of the junction differs from germline and may be a read error. This chain's CDR3 is CASSLLTDPKEKLFF. Here the CDR3 DNA reads TGTGCCAGCAGCTTATTGACAGACCCTAAGGAAAAACTGTTTTTT. The chain joins TRBV7-9 to TRBJ1-4; D may be TRBD1 (5 bases). Germline CDR1 and CDR2: SEHNR and FQNEAQ (reference sequence). CDR3 size: 15 residues.

Only a few counts were recorded for this clonotype. The genes are TRBV29-1 and TRBJ2-2; D is undetermined. The CDR3 is 14 amino acids. Per the germline V gene, CDR1 is SQVTM and CDR2 is ANQGSEA. V was trimmed by 7 bases and J by 1 base, leaving 13 bases between them. CDR3 region: CSAVGQRNTGELFF. CDR3 in DNA: TGCAGCGCTGTTGGGCAAAGGAACACCGGGGAGCTGTTTTTT.

This clonotype has just a few counts. This chain joins TRBV18 and TRBJ2-7; 8 bases map to TRBD1. Germline lookup yields CDR1 KGHSH and CDR2 LQKENI. This CDR3 has 14 amino acids. V gave up 0 bases and J gave up 3 bases; unmatched junction bases: 1. CDR3 nucleotide sequence: TGTGCCAGCTCACCACCCGGACAGGGCTACGAGCAGTACTTC. Its protein product is CASSPPGQGYEQYF. Complete variable domain (other parts from reference TRBV18 and TRBJ2-7): NAGVMQNPRHLVRRRGQEARLRCSPMKGHSHVYWYRQLPEEGLKFMVYLQKENIIDESGMPKERFSAEFPKEGPSILRIQQVVRGDSAAYFCASSPPGQGYEQYFGPGTRLTVT.

This clonotype was picked up a small number of times. The V gene is TRBV28, the J gene TRBJ2-3; weak D call: TRBD2 (5 bases). Trimming took 1 base from V and 1 from J, leaving 12 bases between them. The CDR3 length is 16 residues. The germline gives CDR1 MDHEN, CDR2 SYDVKM. The CDR3: CASSLFQEEGTDTQYF. Written as DNA, the CDR3 is TGTGCCAGCAGTTTATTCCAGGAGGAGGGCACAGATACGCAGTATTTT.

The chain links TRBV5-1 to TRBJ2-7; 9 nucleotides agree with TRBD1. The J segment lost 2 bases and the V segment lost 4 bases, leaving 7 bases of the junction unmatched. The CDR3 loop spans 15 amino acids. Germline V gene data show CDR1 as SGHRS and CDR2 as YFSETQ. This CDR3 reads CASSPRTGAAYEQYF. Written as DNA, the CDR3 is TGCGCCAGCAGCCCAAGGACAGGGGCGGCCTACGAGCAGTACTTC.

This clonotype was counted once. The chain has TRBV21-1 and TRBJ2-1; the table's D call TRBD1 went unverified against the DNA. TRBV21-1 is labeled a pseudogene. This CDR3 spans 16 amino acids. CDR3 in amino acids: CASSKDKTERTGEQFF. The CDR3 nucleotides read TGTGCCAGCAGCAAAGATAAGACAGAGCGGACAGGTGAGCAGTTCTTC.

The J gene is TRBJ2-1, the V gene TRBV3-1, with 11 nucleotides matching TRBD2. CDR1 and CDR2 (germline): LGHDT, YNNKEL (reference sequence). J lost 8 bases, V lost 4 bases, and 4 bases had no gene match. The CDR3 is 14 amino acids. CDR3 coding DNA: TGTGCCAGCAGCCGACTAGCGGGAAGACATGAGCAGTTCTTC. The encoded protein is CASSRLAGRHEQFF.

This clonotype was found a few times. V is TRBV4-2 and J is TRBJ2-1, with 12 nucleotides matching TRBD2. Germline trimming cut 4 bases from V and 5 bases from J; bases unmatched to any gene: 15. Germline V gene lookup returns CDR1 LGHNA and CDR2 YNFKEQ. This CDR3 is 19 amino acids long. CDR3 residues: CASSPKRLLAGGYHNEQFF. In nucleotides, the CDR3 is TGTGCCAGCAGCCCAAAGAGGCTACTAGCGGGAGGTTATCACAATGAGCAGTTCTTC.

This clonotype was seen more than once but under ten times. The chain couples TRBV6-4 to TRBJ2-1; TRBD2 matches 7 bases. Trimming removed 3 bases from V and 0 bases from J; junction bases left unmatched: 2. This CDR3 is 15 amino acids long. The germline V gene has CDR1 MRHNA and CDR2 SNTAGT. The CDR3 sequence: CASSEGGSSYNEQFF. The DNA of the CDR3 is TGTGCCAGCAGTGAGGGCGGGAGCTCCTACAATGAGCAGTTCTTC.

The V call is TRBV19, the J call TRBJ2-4; 7 bases fit TRBD2. Germline V lookup: CDR1 LNHDA, CDR2 SQIVND (reference sequence). J gave up 10 bases and V 6 bases, and 12 bases lay outside the gene matches. The CDR3 spans 14 residues. CDR3: CASRSSTSARIQYF. CDR3 DNA: TGTGCCAGTAGGTCTAGCACTAGCGCACGGATTCAGTACTTC.

This clonotype was seen only a few times. This sequence joins TRBV6-5 and TRBJ2-1; TRBD2 is a possible D gene (6 bases). V shed 10 bases and J shed 1 base, with 14 bases lying between them. This CDR3 has 14 amino acids. Germline CDR1 is MNHEY and CDR2 is SVGAGI. The CDR3 region has the DNA TGTGCCACGGCTCTAGCGACATCCTACAATGAGCAGTTCTTC. Its protein product is CATALATSYNEQFF.

At least ten counts were recorded for this clonotype. The chain joins TRBV12-3 or TRBV12-4 to TRBJ1-1, with D possibly being TRBD1 (5 bases). V shed 4 bases and J shed 2 bases, with 14 bases lying between them. This CDR3 has 15 residues. The CDR3 sequence is CASSWPQGTNTEAFF. In DNA, the CDR3 is TGTGCCAGCAGTTGGCCCCAGGGTACTAACACTGAAGCTTTCTTT.